This TCR beta chain was identified during a study of PD-1 blockade in mismatch repair-deficient tumors. Study as a whole: All were previously treated, progressing patients with 12 mismatch repair-deficient cancer types.

All patients were mismatch repair deficient, assessed by either PCR or immunohistochemistry. A few pembrolizumab responders had their TCRs sequenced. About this clone itself: Its target is not known.

Assay used: immunoSEQ multiplex PCR; TCRdb lists only in-frame clones, some missing. This sample has around 23,000 clones; over 80% occur once, and the top ten carry around 20%. The germline V gene encodes CDR1 LNHDA and CDR2 SQIVND (reference sequence). There are 16 residues in the CDR3. The J segment lost 2 bases and the V segment lost 4 bases, leaving 5 bases of the junction unmatched. Study-wide findings and caveats: Tumor-resident clones, often undetectable pretreatment in blood, expanded then contracted after pembrolizumab.

This chain uses TRBV19 with TRBJ2-1, with 10 positions matching TRBD2. Sequencing was performed on peripheral blood, taken 12 weeks after starting pembrolizumab. This TCR was recovered from an adult with mismatch repair-deficient cancer. The CDR3 nucleotides are TGTGCCAGTAGTACCTTAGCGGGAGGTACCTACAATGAGCAGTTCTTC. Protein product: CASSTLAGGTYNEQFF.